Listed below are T cell receptor beta chains from one sample, sequenced in a study of cytomegalovirus exposure and HLA in healthy donors. Using immunoSEQ multiplex PCR, the repertoire was profiled, and TCRdb retains in-frame clones only, with some absent. The sample shows more than 200,000 clones, almost 70% of them seen only once. The specimen sequenced was PBMCs. All receptors come from a middle-aged man in good health and CMV-seropositive. CDR3s include the opening cysteine and the closing phenylalanine or tryptophan.

CDR3 length	V gene	CDR3 protein
15	TRBV19	CASSGTGGMNTEAFF
14	TRBV2	CASGEASGGGEQFF
14	TRBV6-1	CASSLGQLNTEAFF
15	TRBV7-9	CASSLSIHPGETQYF
16	TRBV28	CASSLKQPTGNQPQHF
13	TRBV23-1	CASSPRDFYEQYF
14	TRBV28	CASSATGAPKGYTF
15	TRBV9	CASSPRGGKNEKLFF
14	TRBV5-5	CASVLSGGNTEAFF
15	TRBV7-8	CASSLGGQGHQPQHF
14	TRBV5-6	CASSLLLSYNEQFF
14	TRBV7-2	CASSLDRFQETQYF
15	TRBV5-5	CASSLDGQDLYGYTF
16	TRBV5-4	CASSLASSGGYNEQFF
18	TRBV19	CASSIDLDVEGLTIGYTF
14	TRBV6-6	CASSETGGPGELFF
16	TRBV9	CASSPGTGDGGTEAFF
15	TRBV7-2	CASSAGAGWSQPQHF
13	TRBV28	CASSLPRNTEAFF
14	TRBV7-9	CAANRGSGANVLTF
12	TRBV2	CAGETGLTEQYF
17	TRBV13	CASSLQLGPGGANVLTF
14	TRBV5-6	CASSLRDRRYEQYF
15	TRBV5-1	CASSFRQGGNEKLFF
17	TRBV4-1	CASSQESIREHQETQYF
15	TRBV5-4	CASSLTDHVPNTQYF
17	TRBV6-1	CASSARTSGGARNEQFF
12	TRBV7-8	CASSLVRGEQYF
17	TRBV5-1	CASSLTGYLSGANVLTF
14	TRBV6-6	CASSYSTASGGYTF
15	TRBV5-1	CASSSYRGNTGELFF
15	TRBV2	CASSERRVGTGELFF